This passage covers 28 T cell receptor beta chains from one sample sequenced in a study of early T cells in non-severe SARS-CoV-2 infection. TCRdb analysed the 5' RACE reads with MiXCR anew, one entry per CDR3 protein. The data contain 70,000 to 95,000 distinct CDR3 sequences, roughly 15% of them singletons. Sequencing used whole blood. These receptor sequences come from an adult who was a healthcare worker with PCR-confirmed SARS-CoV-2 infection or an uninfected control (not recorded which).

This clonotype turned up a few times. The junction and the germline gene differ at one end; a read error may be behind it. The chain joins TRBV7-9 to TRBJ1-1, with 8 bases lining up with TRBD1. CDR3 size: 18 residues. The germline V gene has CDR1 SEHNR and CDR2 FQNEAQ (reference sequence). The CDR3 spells CASSLAQDREIVKTEAFF. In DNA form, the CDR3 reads TGTGCCAGCAGCTTAGCCCAGGACAGGGAAATCGTGAAGACTGAAGCTTTCTTT.

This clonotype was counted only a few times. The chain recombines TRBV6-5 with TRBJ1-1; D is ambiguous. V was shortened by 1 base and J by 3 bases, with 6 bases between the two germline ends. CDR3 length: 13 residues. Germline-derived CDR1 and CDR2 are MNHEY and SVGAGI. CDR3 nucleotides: TGTGCCAGCAGTTACTTGGGAGACACTGAAGCTTTCTTT. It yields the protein CASSYLGDTEAFF.

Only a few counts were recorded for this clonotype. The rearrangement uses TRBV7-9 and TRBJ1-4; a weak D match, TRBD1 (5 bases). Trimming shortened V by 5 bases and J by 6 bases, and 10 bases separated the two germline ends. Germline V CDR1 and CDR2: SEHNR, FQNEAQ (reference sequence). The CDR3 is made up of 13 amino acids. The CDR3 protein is CASSIGAHEKLFF. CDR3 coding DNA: TGTGCCAGCAGCATAGGGGCTCATGAAAAACTGTTTTTT.

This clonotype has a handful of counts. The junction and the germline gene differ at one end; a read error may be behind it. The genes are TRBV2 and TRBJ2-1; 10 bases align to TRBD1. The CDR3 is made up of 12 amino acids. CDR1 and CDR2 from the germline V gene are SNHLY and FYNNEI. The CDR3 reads CASTADGTGEVF. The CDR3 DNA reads TGTGCCAGCACCGCCGATGGGACAGGGGAGGTCTTC.

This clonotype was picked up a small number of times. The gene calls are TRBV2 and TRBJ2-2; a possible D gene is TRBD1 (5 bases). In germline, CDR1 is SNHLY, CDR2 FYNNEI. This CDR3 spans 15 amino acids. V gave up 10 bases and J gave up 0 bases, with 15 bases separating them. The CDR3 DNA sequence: TGTGCCACCGCAGGTGGACACCCGAACACCGGGGAGCTGTTTTTT. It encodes CATAGGHPNTGELFF.

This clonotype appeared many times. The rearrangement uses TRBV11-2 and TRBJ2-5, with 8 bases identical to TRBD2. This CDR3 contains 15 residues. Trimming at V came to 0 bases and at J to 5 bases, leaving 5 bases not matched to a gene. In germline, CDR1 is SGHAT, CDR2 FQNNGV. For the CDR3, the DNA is TGTGCCAGCAGCTTAGACTACGGGACTAGTGAGACCCAGTACTTC. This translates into CASSLDYGTSETQYF. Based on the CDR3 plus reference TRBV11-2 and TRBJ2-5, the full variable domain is EAGVAQSPRYKIIEKRQSVAFWCNPISGHATLYWYQQILGQGPKLLIQFQNNGVVDDSQLPKDRFSAERLKGVDSTLKIQPAKLEDSAVYLCASSLDYGTSETQYFGPGTRLLVL.

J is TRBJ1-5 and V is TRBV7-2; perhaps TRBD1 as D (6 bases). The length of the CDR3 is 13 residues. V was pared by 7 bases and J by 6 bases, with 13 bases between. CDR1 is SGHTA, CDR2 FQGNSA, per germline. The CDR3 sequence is CASTIQGGQPQHF. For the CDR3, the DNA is TGTGCCAGCACCATACAGGGAGGTCAGCCCCAGCATTTT.

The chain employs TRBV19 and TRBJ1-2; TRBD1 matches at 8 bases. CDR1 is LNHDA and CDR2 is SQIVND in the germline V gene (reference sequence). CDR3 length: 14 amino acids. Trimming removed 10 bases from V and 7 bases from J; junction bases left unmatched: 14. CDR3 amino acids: CATHTKAGGSGYTF. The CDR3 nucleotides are TGTGCCACCCATACAAAGGCAGGGGGCAGTGGCTACACCTTC.

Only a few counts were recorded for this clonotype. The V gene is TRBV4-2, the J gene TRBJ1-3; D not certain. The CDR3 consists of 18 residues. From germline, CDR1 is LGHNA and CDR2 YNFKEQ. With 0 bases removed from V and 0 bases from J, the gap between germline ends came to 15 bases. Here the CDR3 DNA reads TGTGCCAGCAGCCAAGACTGGGATCCAGGCCTCTCTGGAAACACCATATATTTT. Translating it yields CASSQDWDPGLSGNTIYF.

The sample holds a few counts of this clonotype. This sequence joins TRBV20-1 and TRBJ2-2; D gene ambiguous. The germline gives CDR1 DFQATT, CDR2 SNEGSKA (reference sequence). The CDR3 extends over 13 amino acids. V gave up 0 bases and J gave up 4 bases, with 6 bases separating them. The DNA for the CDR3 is TGCAGTGCTAGAGAGGGGTCCACCGGGGAGCTGTTTTTT. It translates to CSAREGSTGELFF.

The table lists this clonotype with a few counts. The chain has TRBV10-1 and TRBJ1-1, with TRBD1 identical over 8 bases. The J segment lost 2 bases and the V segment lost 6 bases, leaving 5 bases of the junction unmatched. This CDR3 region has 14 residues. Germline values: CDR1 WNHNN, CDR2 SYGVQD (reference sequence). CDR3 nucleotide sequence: TGCGCCAGCAGCTCAGGGGGCGGAAACACTGAAGCTTTCTTT. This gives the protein CASSSGGGNTEAFF.

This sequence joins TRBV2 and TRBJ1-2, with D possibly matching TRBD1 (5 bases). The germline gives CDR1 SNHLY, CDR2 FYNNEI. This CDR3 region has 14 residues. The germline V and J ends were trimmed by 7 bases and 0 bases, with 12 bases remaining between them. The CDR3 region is CASTGLTANYGYTF. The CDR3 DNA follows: TGTGCCAGCACAGGGTTAACCGCTAACTATGGCTACACCTTC.

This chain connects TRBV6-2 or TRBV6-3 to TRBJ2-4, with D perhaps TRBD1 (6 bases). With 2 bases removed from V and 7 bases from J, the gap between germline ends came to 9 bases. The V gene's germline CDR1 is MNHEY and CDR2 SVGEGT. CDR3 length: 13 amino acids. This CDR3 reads CASSYGTGNIQYF. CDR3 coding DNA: TGTGCCAGCAGTTACGGTACAGGGAACATTCAGTACTTC.

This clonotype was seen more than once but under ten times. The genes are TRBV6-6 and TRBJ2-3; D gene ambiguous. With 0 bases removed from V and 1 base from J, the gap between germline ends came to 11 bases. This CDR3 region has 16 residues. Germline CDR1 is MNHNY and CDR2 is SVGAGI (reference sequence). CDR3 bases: TGTGCCAGCAGTTACTCCGGCGCCGCGGGCACAGATACGCAGTATTTT. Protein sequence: CASSYSGAAGTDTQYF.

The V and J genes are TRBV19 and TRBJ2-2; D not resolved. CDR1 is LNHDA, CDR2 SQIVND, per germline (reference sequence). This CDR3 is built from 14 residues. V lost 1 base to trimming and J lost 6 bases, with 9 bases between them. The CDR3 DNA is TGTGCCAGTAGTATAGGTCCGGCCGCCGGGGAGCTGTTTTTT. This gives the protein CASSIGPAAGELFF.

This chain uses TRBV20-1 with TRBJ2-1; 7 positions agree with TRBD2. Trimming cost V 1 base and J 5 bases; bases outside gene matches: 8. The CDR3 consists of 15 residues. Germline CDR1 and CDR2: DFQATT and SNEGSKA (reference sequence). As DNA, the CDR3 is TGCAGTGCTAGAGGTCCAGCGGGGATCCACAATGAGCAGTTCTTC. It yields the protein CSARGPAGIHNEQFF.

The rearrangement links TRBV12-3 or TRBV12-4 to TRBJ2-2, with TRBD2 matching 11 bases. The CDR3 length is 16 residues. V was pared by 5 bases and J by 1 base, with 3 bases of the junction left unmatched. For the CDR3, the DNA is TGTGCCAGCAGTCCAGGACTAGCGGGGAACACCGGGGAGCTGTTTTTT. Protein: CASSPGLAGNTGELFF.

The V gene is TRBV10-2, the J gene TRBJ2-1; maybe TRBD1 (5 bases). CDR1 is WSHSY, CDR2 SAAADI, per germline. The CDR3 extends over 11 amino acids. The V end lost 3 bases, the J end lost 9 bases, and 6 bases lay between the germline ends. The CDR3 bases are TGCGCCAGCAGTGATAGGGGTGAGCAGTTCTTC. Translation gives CASSDRGEQFF.

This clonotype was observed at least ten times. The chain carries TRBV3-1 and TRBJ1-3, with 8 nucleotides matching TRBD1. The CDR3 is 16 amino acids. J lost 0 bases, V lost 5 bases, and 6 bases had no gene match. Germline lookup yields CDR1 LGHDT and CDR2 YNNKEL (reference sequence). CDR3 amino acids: CASSVRTGHSGNTIYF. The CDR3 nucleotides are TGTGCCAGCAGCGTACGGACAGGGCACTCTGGAAACACCATATATTTT.

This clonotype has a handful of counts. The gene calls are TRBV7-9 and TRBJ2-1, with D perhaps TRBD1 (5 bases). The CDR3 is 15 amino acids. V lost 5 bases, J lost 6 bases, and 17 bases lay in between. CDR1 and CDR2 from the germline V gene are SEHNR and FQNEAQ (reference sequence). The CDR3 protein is CASSPGQGVINEQFF. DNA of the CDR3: TGTGCCAGCAGCCCAGGCCAGGGTGTTATCAATGAGCAGTTCTTC.

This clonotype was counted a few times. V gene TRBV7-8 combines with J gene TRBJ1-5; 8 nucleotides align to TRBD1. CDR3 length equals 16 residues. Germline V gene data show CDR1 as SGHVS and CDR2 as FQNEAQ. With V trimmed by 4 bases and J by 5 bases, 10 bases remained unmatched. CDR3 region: CASSSIPGGADQPQHF. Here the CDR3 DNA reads TGTGCCAGCAGCTCAATTCCAGGGGGCGCCGATCAGCCCCAGCATTTT.

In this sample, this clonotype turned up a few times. CDR3: CASSLGAGTTMYNEQFF. DNA of the CDR3: TGTGCCAGCAGCCTGGGGGCCGGGACTACCATGTACAATGAGCAGTTCTTC. This chain uses TRBV11-1 with TRBJ2-1; possibly TRBD2 for D (7 bases). Trimming shortened V by 5 bases and J by 4 bases, and 21 bases separated the two germline ends. Germline V gene lookup returns CDR1 SGHAT and CDR2 FQDESV (reference sequence). This CDR3 has 17 residues.

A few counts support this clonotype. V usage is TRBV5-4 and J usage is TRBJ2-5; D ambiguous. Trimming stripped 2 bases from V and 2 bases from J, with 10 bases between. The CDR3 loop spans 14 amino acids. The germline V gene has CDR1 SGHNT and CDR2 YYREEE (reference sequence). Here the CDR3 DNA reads TGTGCCAGCAGCTTTTTTCTGGCACAAGAGACCCAGTACTTC. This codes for CASSFFLAQETQYF.

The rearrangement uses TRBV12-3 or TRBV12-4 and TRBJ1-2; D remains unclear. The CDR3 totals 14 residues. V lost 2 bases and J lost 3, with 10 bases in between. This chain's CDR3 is CASSLFGQHYGYTF. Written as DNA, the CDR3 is TGTGCCAGCAGTTTATTCGGGCAGCACTATGGCTACACCTTC.

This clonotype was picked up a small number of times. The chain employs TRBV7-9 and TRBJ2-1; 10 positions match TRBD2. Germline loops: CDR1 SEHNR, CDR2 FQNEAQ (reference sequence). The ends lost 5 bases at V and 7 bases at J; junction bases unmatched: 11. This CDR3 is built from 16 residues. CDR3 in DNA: TGTGCCAGCAGCGATCGTCCTCTAGCGGGGGCTAATGAGCAGTTCTTC. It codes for CASSDRPLAGANEQFF.

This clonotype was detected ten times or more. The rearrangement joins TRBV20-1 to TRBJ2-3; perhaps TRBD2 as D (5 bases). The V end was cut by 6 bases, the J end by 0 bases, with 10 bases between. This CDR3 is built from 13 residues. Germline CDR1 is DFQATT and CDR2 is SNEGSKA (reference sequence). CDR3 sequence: CSARTPSTDTQYF. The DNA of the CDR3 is TGCAGTGCCCGGACTCCTAGCACAGATACGCAGTATTTT.

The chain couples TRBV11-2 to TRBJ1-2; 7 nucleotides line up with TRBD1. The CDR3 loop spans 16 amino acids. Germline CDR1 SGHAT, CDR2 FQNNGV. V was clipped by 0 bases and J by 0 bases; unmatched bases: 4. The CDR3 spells CASSLDGTVTNYGYTF. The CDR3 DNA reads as TGTGCCAGCAGCTTAGACGGGACAGTCACTAACTATGGCTACACCTTC.

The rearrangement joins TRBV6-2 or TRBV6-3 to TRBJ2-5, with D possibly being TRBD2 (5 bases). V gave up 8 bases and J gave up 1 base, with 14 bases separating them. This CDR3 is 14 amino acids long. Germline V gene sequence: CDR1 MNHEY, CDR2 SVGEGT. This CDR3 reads CASSLRTLQETQYF. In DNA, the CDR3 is TGTGCCAGCTCACTACGGACTCTCCAAGAGACCCAGTACTTC.